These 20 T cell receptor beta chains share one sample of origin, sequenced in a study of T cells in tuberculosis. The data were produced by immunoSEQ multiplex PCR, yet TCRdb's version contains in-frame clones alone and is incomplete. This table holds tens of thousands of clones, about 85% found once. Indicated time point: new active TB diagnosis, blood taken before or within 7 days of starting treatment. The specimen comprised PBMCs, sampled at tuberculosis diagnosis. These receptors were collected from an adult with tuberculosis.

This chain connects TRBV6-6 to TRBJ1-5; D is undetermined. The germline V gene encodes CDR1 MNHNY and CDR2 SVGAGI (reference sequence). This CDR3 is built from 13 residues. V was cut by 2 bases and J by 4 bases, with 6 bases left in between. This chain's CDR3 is CASSYGSNQPQHF. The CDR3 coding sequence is TGTGCCAGCAGTTACGGCTCTAATCAGCCCCAGCATTTT.

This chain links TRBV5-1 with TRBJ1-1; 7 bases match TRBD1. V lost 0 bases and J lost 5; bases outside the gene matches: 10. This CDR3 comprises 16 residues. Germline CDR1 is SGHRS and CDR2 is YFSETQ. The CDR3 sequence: CASSLGQSDRRTEAFF. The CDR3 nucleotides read TGCGCCAGCAGCTTGGGGCAGTCGGACAGGAGGACTGAAGCTTTCTTT.

CDR3 loop: CASRRDRNADEKLFF. The CDR3 DNA sequence: TGTGCCAGCAGGCGTGACAGGAACGCCGATGAAAAACTGTTTTTT. The chain links TRBV6-6 to TRBJ1-4; TRBD1 might be the D (6 bases). Germline V gene sequence: CDR1 MNHNY, CDR2 SVGAGI (reference sequence). The V end was cut by 6 bases, the J end by 6 bases, with 17 bases between. The CDR3 length is 15 residues.

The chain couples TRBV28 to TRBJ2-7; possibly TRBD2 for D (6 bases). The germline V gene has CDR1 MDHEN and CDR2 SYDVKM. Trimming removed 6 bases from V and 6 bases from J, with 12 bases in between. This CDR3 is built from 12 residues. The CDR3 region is CASSGGKSEQYF. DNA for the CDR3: TGTGCCAGCAGCGGGGGTAAGTCCGAGCAGTACTTC.

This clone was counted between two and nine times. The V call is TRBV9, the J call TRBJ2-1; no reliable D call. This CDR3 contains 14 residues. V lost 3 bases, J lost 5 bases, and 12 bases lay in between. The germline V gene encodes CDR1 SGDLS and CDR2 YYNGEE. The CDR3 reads CASSARFQDNEQFF. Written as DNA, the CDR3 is TGTGCCAGCAGCGCCCGATTCCAGGACAATGAGCAGTTCTTC.

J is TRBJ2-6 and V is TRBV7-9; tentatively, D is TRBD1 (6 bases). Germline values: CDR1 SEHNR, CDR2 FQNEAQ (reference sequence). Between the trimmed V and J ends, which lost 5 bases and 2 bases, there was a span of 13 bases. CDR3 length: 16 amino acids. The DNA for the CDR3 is TGTGCCAGCAGCCTCAGCCGACAGGCTGGGGCCAACGTCCTGACTTTC. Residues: CASSLSRQAGANVLTF. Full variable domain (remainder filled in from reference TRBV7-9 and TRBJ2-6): DTGVSQNPRHKITKRGQNVTFRCDPISEHNRLYWYRQTLGQGPEFLTYFQNEAQLEKSRLLSDRFSAERPKGSFSTLEIQRTEQGDSAMYLCASSLSRQAGANVLTFGAGSRLTVL.

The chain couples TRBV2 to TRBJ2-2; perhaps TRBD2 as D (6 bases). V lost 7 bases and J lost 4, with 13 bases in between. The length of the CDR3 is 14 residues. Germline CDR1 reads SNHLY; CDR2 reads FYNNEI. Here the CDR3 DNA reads TGTGCCAGCATTCTGTGGGGAGGCACCGGGGAGCTGTTTTTT. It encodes CASILWGGTGELFF.

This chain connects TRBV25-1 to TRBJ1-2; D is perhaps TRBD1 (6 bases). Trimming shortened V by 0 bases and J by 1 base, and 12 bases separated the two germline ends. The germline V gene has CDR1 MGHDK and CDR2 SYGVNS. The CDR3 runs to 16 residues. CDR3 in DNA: TGTGCCAGCAGTGAATACGTGGGGGCCTTTAACTATGGCTACACCTTC. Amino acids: CASSEYVGAFNYGYTF.

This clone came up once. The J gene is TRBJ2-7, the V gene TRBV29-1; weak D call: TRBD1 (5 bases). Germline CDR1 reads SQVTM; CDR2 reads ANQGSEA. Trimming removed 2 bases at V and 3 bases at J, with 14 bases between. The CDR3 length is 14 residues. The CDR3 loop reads CSVEMVGADYEQYF. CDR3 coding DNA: TGCAGCGTTGAAATGGTAGGGGCCGACTACGAGCAGTACTTC.

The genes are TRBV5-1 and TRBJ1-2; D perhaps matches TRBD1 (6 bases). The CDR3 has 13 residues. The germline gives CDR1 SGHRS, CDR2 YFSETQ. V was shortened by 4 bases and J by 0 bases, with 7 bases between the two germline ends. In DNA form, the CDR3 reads TGCGCCAGCAGCCGGACAGCTAACTATGGCTACACCTTC. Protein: CASSRTANYGYTF.

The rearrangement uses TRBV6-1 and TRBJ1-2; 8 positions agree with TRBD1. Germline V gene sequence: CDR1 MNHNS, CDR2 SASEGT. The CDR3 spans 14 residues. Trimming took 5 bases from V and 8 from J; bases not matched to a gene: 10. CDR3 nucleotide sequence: TGTGCCAGCAGTAGAACAGGGGGTTTTATGGGCTACACCTTC. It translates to CASSRTGGFMGYTF.

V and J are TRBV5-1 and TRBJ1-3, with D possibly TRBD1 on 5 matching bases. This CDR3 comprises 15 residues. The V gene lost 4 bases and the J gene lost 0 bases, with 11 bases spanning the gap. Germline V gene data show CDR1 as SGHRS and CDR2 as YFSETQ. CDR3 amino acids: CASSPTGHSGNTIYF. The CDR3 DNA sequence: TGCGCCAGCAGCCCAACAGGACACTCTGGAAACACCATATATTTT. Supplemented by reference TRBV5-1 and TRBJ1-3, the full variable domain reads KAGVTQTPRYLIKTRGQQVTLSCSPISGHRSVSWYQQTPGQGLQFLFEYFSETQRNKGNFPGRFSGRQFSNSRSEMNVSTLELGDSALYLCASSPTGHSGNTIYFGEGSWLTVV.

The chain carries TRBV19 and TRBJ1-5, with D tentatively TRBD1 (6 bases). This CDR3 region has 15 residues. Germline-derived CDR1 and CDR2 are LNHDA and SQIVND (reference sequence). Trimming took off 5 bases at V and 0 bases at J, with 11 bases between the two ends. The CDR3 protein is CASSSYRDSNQPQHF. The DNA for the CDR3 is TGTGCCAGTAGTTCTTACAGGGATAGCAATCAGCCCCAGCATTTT.

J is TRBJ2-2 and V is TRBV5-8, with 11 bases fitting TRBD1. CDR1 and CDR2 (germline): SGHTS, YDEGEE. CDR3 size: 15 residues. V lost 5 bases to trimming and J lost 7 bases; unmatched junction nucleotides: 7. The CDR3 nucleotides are TGTGCCAGCAGTTCGGGGACAGGGGGGATCGGGGAGCTGTTTTTT. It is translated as CASSSGTGGIGELFF.

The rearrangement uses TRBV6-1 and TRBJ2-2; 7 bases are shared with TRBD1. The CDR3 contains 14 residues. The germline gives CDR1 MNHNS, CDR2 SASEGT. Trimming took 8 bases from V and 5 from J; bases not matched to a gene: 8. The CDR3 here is CASPRQGPTGELFF. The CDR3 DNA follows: TGTGCCAGCCCCCGACAGGGACCGACCGGGGAGCTGTTTTTT.

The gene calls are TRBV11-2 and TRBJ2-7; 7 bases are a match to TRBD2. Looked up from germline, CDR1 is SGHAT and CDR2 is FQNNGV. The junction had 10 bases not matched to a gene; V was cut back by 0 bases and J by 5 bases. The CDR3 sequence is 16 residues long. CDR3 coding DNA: TGTGCCAGCAGCTTAGAAGGGAGGGGCGGTCAGGACGAGCAGTACTTC. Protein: CASSLEGRGGQDEQYF.

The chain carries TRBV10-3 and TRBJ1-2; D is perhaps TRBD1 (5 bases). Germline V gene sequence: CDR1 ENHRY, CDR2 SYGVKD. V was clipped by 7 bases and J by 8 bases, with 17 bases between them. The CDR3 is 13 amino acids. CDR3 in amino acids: CAINPDSLAGYTF. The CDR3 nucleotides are TGTGCCATCAACCCAGACAGTCTTGCGGGCTACACCTTC.

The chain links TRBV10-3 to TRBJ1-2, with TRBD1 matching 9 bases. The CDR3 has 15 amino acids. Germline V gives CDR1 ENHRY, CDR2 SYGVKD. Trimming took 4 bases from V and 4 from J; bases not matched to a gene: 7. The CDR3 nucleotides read TGTGCCATCAGTGTGCGGACAGGGGCGCCCTATGGCTACACCTTC. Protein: CAISVRTGAPYGYTF.

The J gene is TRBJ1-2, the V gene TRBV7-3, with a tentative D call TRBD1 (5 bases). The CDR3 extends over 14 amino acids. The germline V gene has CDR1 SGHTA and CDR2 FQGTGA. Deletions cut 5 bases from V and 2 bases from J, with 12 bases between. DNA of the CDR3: TGTGCCAGCAGCCCGGGACGGGAGAACTATGGCTACACCTTC. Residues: CASSPGRENYGYTF.

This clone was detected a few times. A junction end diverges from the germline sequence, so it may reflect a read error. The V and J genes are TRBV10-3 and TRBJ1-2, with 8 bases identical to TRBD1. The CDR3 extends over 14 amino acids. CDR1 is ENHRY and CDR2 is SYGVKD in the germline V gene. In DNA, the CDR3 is TGTGCCATAAAGGATTCTGACAGGGGAATACCGCTAGCCTTC. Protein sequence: CAIKDSDRGIPLAF.